A single T cell receptor (beta chain) is shown here with its context. Data came from immunoSEQ multiplex PCR; TCRdb stores just in-frame clones and leaves some out. The table records a few hundred thousand clones, 70% to 90% of them present only once. The data were obtained in a study of blood T cell repertoires in COVID-19. The overall study: Sources were T cells, B-cell-depleted T cells, or PBMCs; the material itself was cDNA or gDNA.

Germline values: CDR1 SGHAT, CDR2 FQNNGV. Trimming left V 4 bases short and J 5 bases short, with 18 bases between. The CDR3 has 16 amino acids. The receptor was derived from a woman in her fifties or sixties with active or convalescent COVID-19. The sequencing sample was made of peripheral blood. The chain combines TRBV11-2 with TRBJ2-1, with D perhaps matching TRBD2 (7 bases). The CDR3 sequence is CASSYLRGGPDNEQFF. The CDR3 DNA sequence: TGTGCCAGCAGCTATTTAAGGGGGGGGCCCGACAATGAGCAGTTCTTC.